This entry lists 23 T cell receptor beta chains sequenced from one sample in a study of blood T cell repertoires in COVID-19. Clones were sequenced by immunoSEQ multiplex PCR, and TCRdb holds only the in-frame ones, with some missing. The table has about 180,000 clones, about 88% seen once. Sequenced material: peripheral blood. These receptors all stem from a man aged 18 to 30 who had recovered from COVID-19.

The V call is TRBV28, the J call TRBJ2-2; 8 bases line up with TRBD1. Germline values: CDR1 MDHEN, CDR2 SYDVKM. The CDR3 runs to 14 residues. The V segment lost 5 bases and the J segment 4 bases; nucleotides outside the gene matches: 3. CDR3 nucleotide sequence: TGTGCCAGCAGTCACAGGGGGAGCACCGGGGAGCTGTTTTTT. Residues: CASSHRGSTGELFF.

This clone has a single count. For the CDR3, the DNA is TGTGCCACCAGCAGAGGCACTAGCGGGAGTGCTAGCTCCTACAATGAGCAGTTCTTC. As protein: CATSRGTSGSASSYNEQFF. The gene calls are TRBV15 and TRBJ2-1; 11 positions agree with TRBD2. Germline values: CDR1 LNHNV, CDR2 YYDKDF (reference sequence). CDR3 length equals 19 residues. V dropped 1 base and J dropped 0; count of bases not matched to a gene: 8.

This clone was picked up one time. DNA of the CDR3: TGTGCCAGCAGCCAGCCGGGACAGCCATACACCTTC. It specifies CASSQPGQPYTF. The chain recombines TRBV3-1 (or the pseudogene TRBV3-2) with TRBJ1-2; 7 bases map to TRBD1. CDR3 length: 12 amino acids. Per the germline V gene, CDR1 is LGHDT and CDR2 is YNNKEL (reference sequence). V was pared by 3 bases and J by 11 bases, with 6 bases of the junction left unmatched.

As DNA, the CDR3 is TGTGCCAGTAGTCCCCGGATAGGGACTATCACAGATACGCAGTATTTT. Translating it yields CASSPRIGTITDTQYF. The gene calls are TRBV19 and TRBJ2-3; the match to TRBD2 covers 7 bases. Looked up from germline, CDR1 is LNHDA and CDR2 is SQIVND (reference sequence). The CDR3 length is 16 residues. V shed 5 bases and J 2 bases; nucleotides not matched to a gene: 10.

The V and J genes are TRBV11-2 and TRBJ2-7, with TRBD1 matching over 8 bases. This CDR3 comprises 13 residues. Germline CDR1 is SGHAT and CDR2 is FQNNGV. V trimming: 3 bases; J trimming: 3 bases; junction bases outside the gene matches: 1. CDR3 DNA sequence: TGTGCCAGCAGCTTCGGGACAGGCTACGAGCAGTACTTC. It codes for CASSFGTGYEQYF.

Worth noting for this clone: Relative to the germline gene, one junction end is altered; a read error may explain this. This chain connects TRBV7-7 to TRBJ2-5; 8 positions match TRBD2. Germline CDR1 is SSHAT and CDR2 is FNYEAQ (reference sequence). This CDR3 has 12 amino acids. The CDR3 DNA follows: TGTGCTAGCAGCCGGGAGGGCGAGACCCAGTACTTC. Translation: CASSREGETQYF.

In this sample, this clone turned up once. V usage is TRBV6-2 or TRBV6-3 and J usage is TRBJ2-7; D is undetermined. CDR1 and CDR2 (germline): MNHEY, SVGEGT. Trimming took 3 bases from V and 4 from J, leaving 7 bases between them. This CDR3 has 12 residues. The CDR3 nucleotides read TGTGCCAGCAGTTATCTGGAGTACGAGCAGTACTTC. This encodes CASSYLEYEQYF.

J is TRBJ2-1 and V is TRBV5-1; 10 nucleotides match TRBD2. The CDR3 runs to 16 residues. Germline-derived CDR1 and CDR2 are SGHRS and YFSETQ. J lost 0 bases, V lost 2 bases, and 2 bases had no gene match. DNA for the CDR3: TGCGCCAGCAGCTTATCTAGCGGGAGCTCCTACAATGAGCAGTTCTTC. Translating it yields CASSLSSGSSYNEQFF. Drawing the rest from reference TRBV5-1 and TRBJ2-1, the complete variable domain is KAGVTQTPRYLIKTRGQQVTLSCSPISGHRSVSWYQQTPGQGLQFLFEYFSETQRNKGNFPGRFSGRQFSNSRSEMNVSTLELGDSALYLCASSLSSGSSYNEQFFGPGTRLTVL.

The chain has TRBV3-1 (or the pseudogene TRBV3-2) and TRBJ1-2, with D possibly matching TRBD1 (5 bases). Per the germline V gene, CDR1 is LGHDT and CDR2 is YNNKEL (reference sequence). V was clipped by 4 bases and J by 0 bases, with 12 bases between them. The CDR3 is made up of 15 amino acids. CDR3 amino acids: CASSRGEAANYGYTF. The CDR3 nucleotides are TGTGCCAGCAGCCGGGGGGAAGCAGCTAACTATGGCTACACCTTC.

The gene calls are TRBV12-3 or TRBV12-4 and TRBJ1-2, with D possibly matching TRBD1 (5 bases). Deletions cut 7 bases from V and 6 bases from J, with 15 bases between. The CDR3 has 13 amino acids. The CDR3 coding sequence is TGTGCCAGCATGGCAGGGTTCGCTAATGGCTACACCTTC. This gives the protein CASMAGFANGYTF.

The V call is TRBV11-3, the J call TRBJ2-1; possible D gene TRBD2, 6 bases. Germline loops: CDR1 SGHNT, CDR2 YENEEA. Trimming left V 2 bases short and J 10 bases short, with 18 bases between. This CDR3 region has 15 residues. DNA for the CDR3: TGTGCCAGCAGCTTAAAAGGGACTGGATTTGGCGAGCAGTTCTTC. Protein: CASSLKGTGFGEQFF.

The chain couples TRBV7-8 to TRBJ2-1, with 9 positions matching TRBD1. The V segment lost 5 bases and the J segment 14 bases; nucleotides outside the gene matches: 4. Looked up from germline, CDR1 is SGHVS and CDR2 is FQNEAQ. The CDR3 consists of 11 residues. The CDR3: CASSRDREEFF. CDR3 DNA: TGTGCCAGCAGCCGGGACAGGGAGGAGTTCTTC.

This chain connects TRBV28 to TRBJ1-1; 9 bases fit TRBD1. From germline, CDR1 is MDHEN and CDR2 SYDVKM. CDR3 length equals 12 residues. V shed 8 bases and J 8 bases; nucleotides not matched to a gene: 6. The CDR3 region has the DNA TGTGCCAGCCTAAGGGACAGGGCAGAAGCTTTCTTT. Translated, it gives CASLRDRAEAFF.

The chain recombines TRBV7-8 with TRBJ1-4; D ambiguous. Trimming took off 2 bases at V and 0 bases at J, with 7 bases between the two ends. Germline-derived CDR1 and CDR2 are SGHVS and FQNEAQ. The CDR3 length is 15 residues. The DNA of the CDR3 is TGTGCCAGCAGCTTACGGGAGTCAACTAATGAAAAACTGTTTTTT. Amino acids: CASSLRESTNEKLFF.

The chain has TRBV5-1 and TRBJ2-3; TRBD2 matches at 8 bases. This CDR3 has 14 residues. V lost 0 bases and J lost 3; bases outside the gene matches: 0. From germline, CDR1 is SGHRS and CDR2 YFSETQ. The chain's CDR3 is CASSLERGTDTQYF. For the CDR3, the DNA is TGCGCCAGCAGCTTGGAGCGGGGGACAGATACGCAGTATTTT.

The chain employs TRBV14 and TRBJ2-2; D perhaps matches TRBD1 (6 bases). V gave up 4 bases and J gave up 1 base, with 16 bases separating them. Germline CDR1 and CDR2: SGHDN and FVKESK. This CDR3 contains 17 residues. The CDR3 bases are TGTGCCAGCAGCCCTTTTCGTGGGGGCATGAACACCGGGGAGCTGTTTTTT. Translation: CASSPFRGGMNTGELFF.

V usage is TRBV5-1 and J usage is TRBJ1-6; the D is unclear. The CDR3 spans 14 residues. V lost 0 bases and J lost 8, with 9 bases in between. Germline lookup yields CDR1 SGHRS and CDR2 YFSETQ. CDR3 amino acids: CASSLGRNDSPLHF. CDR3 DNA: TGCGCCAGCAGCTTGGGGAGGAACGATTCACCCCTCCACTTT.

V and J are TRBV5-1 and TRBJ2-1, with TRBD2 as a possible D gene (5 bases). CDR3 length equals 13 residues. V shed 1 base and J shed 5 bases, with 7 bases lying between them. CDR1 is SGHRS, CDR2 YFSETQ, per germline. Here the CDR3 reads CASSLISDNEQFF. CDR3 nucleotides: TGCGCCAGCAGCTTGATTAGCGACAATGAGCAGTTCTTC. Full variable domain (remainder filled in from reference TRBV5-1 and TRBJ2-1): KAGVTQTPRYLIKTRGQQVTLSCSPISGHRSVSWYQQTPGQGLQFLFEYFSETQRNKGNFPGRFSGRQFSNSRSEMNVSTLELGDSALYLCASSLISDNEQFFGPGTRLTVL.

The chain couples TRBV5-4 to TRBJ2-2, with 12 bases aligning to TRBD2. The germline gives CDR1 SGHNT, CDR2 YYREEE (reference sequence). The J segment lost 2 bases and the V segment lost 4 bases, leaving 9 bases of the junction unmatched. This CDR3 region has 18 residues. CDR3 region: CASSPGTLAGGNTGELFF. The CDR3 DNA is TGTGCCAGCAGCCCGGGAACACTAGCGGGAGGTAACACCGGGGAGCTGTTTTTT.

The rearrangement joins TRBV28 to TRBJ1-6, with D possibly being TRBD1 (6 bases). The CDR3 is made up of 13 amino acids. From germline, CDR1 is MDHEN and CDR2 SYDVKM. The V gene lost 6 bases and the J gene lost 11 bases, with 14 bases spanning the gap. The CDR3 DNA reads as TGTGCCAGCAGAGGGGGTTACGCTCCACCCCTCCACTTT. This encodes CASRGGYAPPLHF.

The gene calls are TRBV9 and TRBJ1-1, with D possibly matching TRBD1 (5 bases). CDR1 is SGDLS and CDR2 is YYNGEE in the germline V gene. V was cut by 0 bases and J by 5 bases, with 14 bases left in between. The CDR3 is 15 residues long. The CDR3 loop is CASSVGGRVKTEAFF. For the CDR3, the DNA is TGTGCCAGCAGCGTAGGTGGCAGGGTAAAGACTGAAGCTTTCTTT.

The chain is built from TRBV3-1 (or the pseudogene TRBV3-2) and TRBJ1-6; 10 nucleotides line up with TRBD1. This CDR3 contains 17 residues. Germline V gene sequence: CDR1 LGHDT, CDR2 YNNKEL (reference sequence). J lost 7 bases, V lost 6 bases, and 12 bases had no gene match. CDR3 residues: CASRERDRGRWNSPLHF. CDR3 nucleotides: TGTGCCAGCAGAGAACGAGACAGGGGGCGTTGGAATTCACCCCTCCACTTT.

This clone has only a few counts. The chain uses TRBV3-1 (or the pseudogene TRBV3-2) and TRBJ2-2, with 9 bases that match TRBD1. Looked up from germline, CDR1 is LGHDT and CDR2 is YNNKEL (reference sequence). The trim removed 4 bases at V and 3 bases at J, leaving 9 bases unmatched. The CDR3 contains 17 residues. CDR3 in amino acids: CASSPLGTGRDTGELFF. CDR3 nucleotides: TGTGCCAGCAGCCCGCTCGGGACAGGGCGGGACACCGGGGAGCTGTTTTTT.